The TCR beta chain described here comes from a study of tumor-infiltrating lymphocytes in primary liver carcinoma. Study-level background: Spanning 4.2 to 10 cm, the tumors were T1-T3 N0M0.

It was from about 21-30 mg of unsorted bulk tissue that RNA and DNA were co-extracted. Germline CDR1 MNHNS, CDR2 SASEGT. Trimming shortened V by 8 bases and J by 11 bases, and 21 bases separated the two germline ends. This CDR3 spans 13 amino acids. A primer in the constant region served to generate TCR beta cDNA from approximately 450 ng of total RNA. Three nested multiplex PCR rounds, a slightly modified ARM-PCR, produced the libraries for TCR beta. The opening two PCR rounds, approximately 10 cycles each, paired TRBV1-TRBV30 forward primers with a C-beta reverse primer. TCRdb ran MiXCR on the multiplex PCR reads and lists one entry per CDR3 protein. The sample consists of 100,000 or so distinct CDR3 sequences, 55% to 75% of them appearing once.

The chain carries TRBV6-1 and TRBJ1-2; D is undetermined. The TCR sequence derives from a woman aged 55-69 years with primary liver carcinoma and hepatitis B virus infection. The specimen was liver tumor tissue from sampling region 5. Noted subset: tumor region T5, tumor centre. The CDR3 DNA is TGTGCCAGCGGCCCCGGCCCAGACTATAGTTACACCTTC. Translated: CASGPGPDYSYTF.